One sample yielded the 22 T cell receptor beta chains listed below, sequenced in a study of post-analysis software for immune sequencing data. The study, taken as a whole, reports: The study found TRBV5-6, TRBV5-1 and TRBV20-1 among five TRBV segments more frequent in patients than controls.

Their recognized antigens are unknown. Presence of unique molecular identifiers characterized the TCR beta cDNA libraries. TCRdb called the PCR reads again in MiXCR, with one record for every CDR3 protein. This table has hundreds of thousands of distinct CDR3 sequences, 55% to 70% appearing once. The sample consisted of blood. These receptors all come from a girl aged 2 to 9 with multiple sclerosis.

The chain links TRBV20-1 to TRBJ2-3; D is perhaps TRBD2 (5 bases). Trimming stripped 1 base from V and 2 bases from J, with 16 bases between. Germline values: CDR1 DFQATT, CDR2 SNEGSKA (reference sequence). The CDR3 runs to 16 residues. This chain's CDR3 is CSARVYVTKNTDTQYF. The CDR3 region has the DNA TGCAGTGCTAGAGTGTATGTGACTAAGAACACAGATACGCAGTATTTT.

This clonotype was found a few times. V gene TRBV29-1 combines with J gene TRBJ2-1; 12 bases fit TRBD2. V trimming: 6 bases; J trimming: 10 bases; junction bases outside the gene matches: 10. The CDR3 is 14 amino acids. The germline V gene encodes CDR1 SQVTM and CDR2 ANQGSEA. The CDR3 reads CSVGTGGLAGEQFF. For the CDR3, the DNA is TGCAGCGTGGGGACAGGCGGACTAGCGGGAGAGCAGTTCTTC.

V gene TRBV29-1 combines with J gene TRBJ2-2; D possibly corresponds to TRBD2 (5 bases). Trimming took 7 bases from V and 3 from J, leaving 9 bases between them. CDR1 and CDR2 (germline): SQVTM, ANQGSEA. The CDR3 spans 12 residues. DNA for the CDR3: TGCAGCGCCTGGGGAGACACCGGGGAGCTGTTTTTT. It is translated as CSAWGDTGELFF.

V usage is TRBV12-3 or TRBV12-4 and J usage is TRBJ2-3, with TRBD1 matching 7 bases. The CDR3 is 15 residues long. With V trimmed by 7 bases and J by 0 bases, 7 bases remained unmatched. The DNA of the CDR3 is TGTGCCAGCACCCAGGAACAGGGGAGCACAGATACGCAGTATTTT. Protein sequence: CASTQEQGSTDTQYF.

This chain links TRBV29-1 with TRBJ1-2, with D hard to call. Trimming took 3 bases from V and 7 from J, leaving 3 bases between them. This CDR3 has 9 residues. CDR1 and CDR2 (germline): SQVTM, ANQGSEA. The chain's CDR3 is CSVEAGYTF. The CDR3 nucleotides read TGCAGCGTTGAGGCTGGCTACACCTTC. The entire variable domain, with the rest obtained from reference TRBV29-1 and TRBJ1-2, is as follows: SAVISQKPSRDICQRGTSLTIQCQVDSQVTMMFWYRQQPGQSLTLIATANQGSEATYESGFVIDKFPISRPNLTFSTLTVSNMSPEDSSIYLCSVEAGYTFGSGTRLTVV.

The chain joins TRBV20-1 to TRBJ1-1; 8 bases map to TRBD1. J was trimmed by 12 bases and V by 6 bases; bases with no gene match: 9. The V gene's germline CDR1 is DFQATT and CDR2 SNEGSKA (reference sequence). The CDR3 totals 11 residues. The CDR3 here is CSARYGTGTFF. In nucleotides, the CDR3 is TGCAGTGCGAGGTACGGGACAGGTACTTTCTTT.

The chain employs TRBV6-6 and TRBJ2-5; possible D gene TRBD2, 5 bases. The CDR3 extends over 14 amino acids. CDR1 MNHNY and CDR2 SVGAGI come from the germline V gene (reference sequence). V was clipped by 6 bases and J by 5 bases, with 16 bases between them. The CDR3 DNA reads as TGTGCCAGCAGGCACCGGGATCCGTGGGAGACCCAGTACTTC. Amino acid sequence: CASRHRDPWETQYF.

This clonotype has a handful of counts. This chain joins TRBV9 and TRBJ2-7; 7 nucleotides line up with TRBD1. Per the germline V gene, CDR1 is SGDLS and CDR2 is YYNGEE. V lost 0 bases and J lost 3; bases outside the gene matches: 3. CDR3 length: 14 amino acids. DNA of the CDR3: TGTGCCAGCAGCGTAGCGTCAGGGGGCTACGAGCAGTACTTC. Translating it yields CASSVASGGYEQYF.

This chain joins TRBV5-1 and TRBJ2-7; TRBD2 matches at 12 bases. The end of the DNA is better explained by TRBJ2-4, so the J call may be wrong. Per the germline V gene, CDR1 is SGHRS and CDR2 is YFSETQ. The CDR3 has 17 residues. CDR3 region: CASSRTPLTSGRDIQYF. CDR3 DNA sequence: TGCGCCAGCAGCCGGACCCCCCTGACTAGCGGGAGAGACATTCAGTACTTC.

As DNA, the CDR3 is TGTGCCAGCCGGATTCAGGGCCCGGGCACCGGGGAGCTGTTTTTT. Encoded protein: CASRIQGPGTGELFF. The chain carries TRBV18 and TRBJ2-2; possible D gene TRBD1, 5 bases. The germline V gene encodes CDR1 KGHSH and CDR2 LQKENI. V dropped 8 bases and J dropped 4 bases, with 17 bases sitting between them. The CDR3 covers 15 residues.

The chain links TRBV4-2 to TRBJ2-3; D perhaps matches TRBD2 (5 bases). V gave up 2 bases and J gave up 4 bases, with 13 bases separating them. Per germline, CDR1 LGHNA and CDR2 YNFKEQ. The length of the CDR3 is 15 residues. In nucleotides, the CDR3 is TGTGCCAGCAGCCAACCATCCACGGGATCAGATACGCAGTATTTT. Its translation is CASSQPSTGSDTQYF.

This clonotype was picked up a small number of times. The chain recombines TRBV7-3 with TRBJ1-1, with D uncertain. The CDR3 loop spans 14 amino acids. Germline CDR1 is SGHTA and CDR2 is FQGTGA. V lost 4 bases and J 4 bases, leaving 13 bases between the germline ends. This CDR3 is CASSSAKGTTEAFF. For the CDR3, the DNA is TGTGCCAGCAGCTCGGCCAAGGGTACCACTGAAGCTTTCTTT.

The V call is TRBV7-9, the J call TRBJ2-5, with 9 bases aligning to TRBD2. The CDR3 consists of 16 residues. Trimming at V came to 5 bases and at J to 4 bases, leaving 11 bases not matched to a gene. The germline V gene encodes CDR1 SEHNR and CDR2 FQNEAQ (reference sequence). For the CDR3, the DNA is TGTGCCAGCAGCCAAAGAGGCGGGGGGGCAGCAGAGACCCAGTACTTC. Amino acid sequence: CASSQRGGGAAETQYF.

The genes are TRBV11-2 and TRBJ2-4, with D unclear. Germline-derived CDR1 and CDR2 are SGHAT and FQNNGV. The CDR3 length is 14 residues. V was cut by 1 base and J by 4 bases, with 8 bases left in between. CDR3 sequence: CASSLGNEKNIQYF. In nucleotides, the CDR3 is TGTGCCAGCAGCTTAGGGAATGAAAAAAACATTCAGTACTTC. The whole variable domain, remainder taken from reference TRBV11-2 and TRBJ2-4, is EAGVAQSPRYKIIEKRQSVAFWCNPISGHATLYWYQQILGQGPKLLIQFQNNGVVDDSQLPKDRFSAERLKGVDSTLKIQPAKLEDSAVYLCASSLGNEKNIQYFGAGTRLSVL.

The CDR3 reads CSAYTGVSSYNEQFF. CDR3 nucleotide sequence: TGCAGTGCGTATACCGGGGTTAGCTCCTACAATGAGCAGTTCTTC. V gene TRBV20-1 combines with J gene TRBJ2-1, with D possibly TRBD2 on 5 matching bases. The germline V gene has CDR1 DFQATT and CDR2 SNEGSKA (reference sequence). Trimming removed 6 bases at V and 0 bases at J, with 15 bases between. The CDR3 runs to 15 residues.

This rearrangement joins TRBV29-1 to TRBJ2-6; D uncertain. The length of the CDR3 is 13 residues. Trimming stripped 5 bases from V and 0 bases from J, with 5 bases between. Germline V gives CDR1 SQVTM, CDR2 ANQGSEA. For the CDR3, the DNA is TGCAGCGTTAGCTTCTCTGGGGCCAACGTCCTGACTTTC. Its protein is CSVSFSGANVLTF.

Comment on this clonotype: A junction end diverges from the germline sequence, so it may reflect a read error. The chain is built from TRBV2 and TRBJ1-3, with 10 positions matching TRBD1. The CDR3 spans 15 residues. The germline V gene has CDR1 SNHLY and CDR2 FYNNEI. The CDR3: CASSDMRDRGNIIYF. The CDR3 DNA is TGTGCCAGCAGTGATATGCGGGACAGGGGAAACATCATATATTTT.

CDR3: CASRPGLHADEQFF. The CDR3 DNA is TGTGCCAGCCGGCCGGGACTCCATGCTGATGAGCAGTTCTTC. V is TRBV6-4 and J is TRBJ2-1; D perhaps matches TRBD2 (6 bases). Germline V gene data show CDR1 as MRHNA and CDR2 as SNTAGT. There are 14 residues in the CDR3. Trimming took 8 bases from V and 8 from J, leaving 19 bases between them.

This clonotype was observed a few times. The J gene is TRBJ2-1, the V gene TRBV6-5; TRBD2 aligns across 10 bases. Trimming cost V 7 bases and J 8 bases; bases outside gene matches: 11. In germline, CDR1 is MNHEY, CDR2 SVGAGI. There are 15 residues in the CDR3. As DNA, the CDR3 is TGTGCCAGCACACGCCTAGCGGGAGTATTCCATGAGCAGTTCTTC. This gives the protein CASTRLAGVFHEQFF.

Turning to this clonotype: This could be a read error, since a much larger clone is one nucleotide away. The genes are TRBV7-2 and TRBJ2-1; no firm D call. CDR1 is SGHTA, CDR2 FQGNSA, per germline. The CDR3 is made up of 12 amino acids. V lost 3 bases and J 6 bases, leaving 6 bases between the germline ends. The CDR3 reads CTSSLGVNEQFF. In DNA, the CDR3 is TGTACCAGCAGCTTGGGTGTCAATGAGCAGTTCTTC.

V is TRBV6-5 and J is TRBJ2-5, with D possibly TRBD1 on 6 matching bases. Germline assignment: CDR1 MNHEY and CDR2 SVGAGI. The CDR3 spans 14 residues. Between the trimmed V and J ends, which lost 6 bases and 2 bases, there was a span of 13 bases. CDR3 coding DNA: TGTGCCAGCAGGAGACAGGACCTTCAAGAGACCCAGTACTTC. The encoded protein is CASRRQDLQETQYF.

The chain carries TRBV7-2 and TRBJ2-1, with 7 bases identical to TRBD2. The V and J ends lost 4 bases and 13 bases, in that order; junction bases with no gene match: 10. CDR3 length: 13 amino acids. From germline, CDR1 is SGHTA and CDR2 FQGNSA. The CDR3 sequence is CASSSTREGPQFF. The CDR3 DNA sequence: TGTGCCAGCAGCTCAACGAGGGAGGGGCCTCAGTTCTTC.